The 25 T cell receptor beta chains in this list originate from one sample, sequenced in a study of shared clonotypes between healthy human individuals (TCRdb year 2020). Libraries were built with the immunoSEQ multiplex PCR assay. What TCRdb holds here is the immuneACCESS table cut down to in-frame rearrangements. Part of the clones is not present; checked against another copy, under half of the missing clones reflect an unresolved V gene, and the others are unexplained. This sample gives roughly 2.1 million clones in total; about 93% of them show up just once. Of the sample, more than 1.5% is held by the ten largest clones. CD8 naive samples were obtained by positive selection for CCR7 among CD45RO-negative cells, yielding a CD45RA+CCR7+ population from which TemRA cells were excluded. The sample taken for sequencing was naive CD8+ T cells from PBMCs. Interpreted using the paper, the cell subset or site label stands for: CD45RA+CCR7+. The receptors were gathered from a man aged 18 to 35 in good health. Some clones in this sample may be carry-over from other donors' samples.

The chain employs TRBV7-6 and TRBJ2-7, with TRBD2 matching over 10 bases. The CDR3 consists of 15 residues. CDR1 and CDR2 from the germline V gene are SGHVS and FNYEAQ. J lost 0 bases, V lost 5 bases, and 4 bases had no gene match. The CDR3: CASSPRTSGSYEQYF. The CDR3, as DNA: TGTGCCAGCAGCCCTCGGACTAGCGGCTCCTACGAGCAGTACTTC. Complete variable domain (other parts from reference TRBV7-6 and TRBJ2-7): GAGVSQSPRYKVTKRGQDVALRCDPISGHVSLYWYRQALGQGPEFLTYFNYEAQQDKSGLPNDRFSAERPEGSISTLTIQRTEQRDSAMYRCASSPRTSGSYEQYFGPGTRLTVT.

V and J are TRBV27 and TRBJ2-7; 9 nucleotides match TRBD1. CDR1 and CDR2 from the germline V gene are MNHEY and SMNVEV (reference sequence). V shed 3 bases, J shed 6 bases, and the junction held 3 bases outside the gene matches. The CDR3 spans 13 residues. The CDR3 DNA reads TGTGCCAGCAGTTTGACAGGGGGGGCCGAGCAGTACTTC. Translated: CASSLTGGAEQYF.

For the CDR3, the DNA is TGTGCCAGCAGTTACCGGGGTATCGAGACCCAGTACTTC. Its protein product is CASSYRGIETQYF. The J gene is TRBJ2-5, the V gene TRBV6-5; TRBD2 might be the D (5 bases). V was shortened by 2 bases and J by 5 bases, with 9 bases between the two germline ends. This CDR3 comprises 13 residues. The germline V gene has CDR1 MNHEY and CDR2 SVGAGI.

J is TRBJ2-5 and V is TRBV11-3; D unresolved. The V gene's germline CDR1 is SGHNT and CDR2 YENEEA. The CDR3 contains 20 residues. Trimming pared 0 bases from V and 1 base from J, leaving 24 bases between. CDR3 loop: CASSLDAKELLLVLQETQYF. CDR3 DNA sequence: TGTGCCAGCAGCTTAGATGCCAAGGAGCTTCTACTCGTACTCCAAGAGACCCAGTACTTC.

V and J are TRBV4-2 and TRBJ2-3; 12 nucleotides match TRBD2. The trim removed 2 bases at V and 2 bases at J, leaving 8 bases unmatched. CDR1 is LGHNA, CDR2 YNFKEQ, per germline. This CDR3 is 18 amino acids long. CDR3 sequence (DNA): TGTGCCAGCAGCCAACCGTCTAGCGGGAGGGCCTACACAGATACGCAGTATTTT. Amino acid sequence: CASSQPSSGRAYTDTQYF.

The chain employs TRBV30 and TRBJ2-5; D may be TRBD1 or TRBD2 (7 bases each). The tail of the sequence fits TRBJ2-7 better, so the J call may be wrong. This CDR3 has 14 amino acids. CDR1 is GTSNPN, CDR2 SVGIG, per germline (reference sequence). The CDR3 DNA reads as TGTGCCTGGTCGACGACAGGGACTAACCACGAGCAGTACTTC. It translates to CAWSTTGTNHEQYF.

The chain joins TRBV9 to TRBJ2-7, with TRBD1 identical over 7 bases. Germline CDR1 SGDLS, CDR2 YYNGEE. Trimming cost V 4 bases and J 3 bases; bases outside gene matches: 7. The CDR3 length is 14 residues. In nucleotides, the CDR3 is TGTGCCAGCAGCCCCCCGGGACAGAACTACGAGCAGTACTTC. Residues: CASSPPGQNYEQYF.

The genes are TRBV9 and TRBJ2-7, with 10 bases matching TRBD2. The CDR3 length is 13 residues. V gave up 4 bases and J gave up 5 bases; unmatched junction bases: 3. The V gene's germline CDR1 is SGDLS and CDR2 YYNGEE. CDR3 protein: CASSLAGDHEQYF. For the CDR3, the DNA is TGTGCCAGCAGCCTAGCGGGAGACCACGAGCAGTACTTC.

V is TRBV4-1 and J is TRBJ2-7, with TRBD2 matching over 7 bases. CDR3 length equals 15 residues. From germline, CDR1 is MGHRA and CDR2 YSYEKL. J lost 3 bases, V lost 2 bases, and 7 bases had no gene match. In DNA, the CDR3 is TGCGCCAGCAGCCAATTGATTCGCGGGAGCTACGAGCAGTACTTC. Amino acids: CASSQLIRGSYEQYF.

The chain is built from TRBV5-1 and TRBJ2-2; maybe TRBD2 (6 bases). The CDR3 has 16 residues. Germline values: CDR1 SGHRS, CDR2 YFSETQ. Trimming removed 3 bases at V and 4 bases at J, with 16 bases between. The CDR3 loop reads CASSSDYETGTGELFF. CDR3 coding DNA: TGCGCCAGCAGCTCGGACTATGAGACGGGCACCGGGGAGCTGTTTTTT.

CDR3 region: CASSIVGPWPSYNEQFF. CDR3 in DNA: TGTGCCAGTAGTATAGTTGGCCCCTGGCCCTCCTACAATGAGCAGTTCTTC. V gene TRBV19 combines with J gene TRBJ2-1; D is undetermined. The V gene's germline CDR1 is LNHDA and CDR2 SQIVND (reference sequence). This CDR3 contains 17 residues. The V end lost 1 base, the J end lost 0 bases, and 13 bases lay between the germline ends.

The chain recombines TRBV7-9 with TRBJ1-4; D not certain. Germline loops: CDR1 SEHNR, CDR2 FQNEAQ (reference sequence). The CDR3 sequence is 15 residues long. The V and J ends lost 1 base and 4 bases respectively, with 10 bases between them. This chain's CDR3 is CASSLVGSFNEKLFF. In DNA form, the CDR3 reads TGTGCCAGCAGCTTAGTGGGCAGCTTTAATGAAAAACTGTTTTTT.

The CDR3 coding sequence is TGTGCCAGTAGCACCGGCAGACTAGCGGGAGTCGACAATGAGCAGTTCTTC. Its protein is CASSTGRLAGVDNEQFF. V is TRBV19 and J is TRBJ2-1; 12 positions match TRBD2. This CDR3 has 17 residues. After removal of 6 bases from V and 5 bases from J, the junction contained 11 bases not matched to a gene. CDR1 is LNHDA and CDR2 is SQIVND in the germline V gene (reference sequence).

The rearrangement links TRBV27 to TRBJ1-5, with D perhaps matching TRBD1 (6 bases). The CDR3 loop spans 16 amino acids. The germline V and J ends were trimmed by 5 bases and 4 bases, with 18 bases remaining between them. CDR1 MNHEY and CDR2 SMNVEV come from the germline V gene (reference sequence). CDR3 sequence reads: CASSRADSWKNQPQHF. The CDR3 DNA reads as TGTGCCAGCAGTCGCGCGGACAGCTGGAAAAATCAGCCCCAGCATTTT.

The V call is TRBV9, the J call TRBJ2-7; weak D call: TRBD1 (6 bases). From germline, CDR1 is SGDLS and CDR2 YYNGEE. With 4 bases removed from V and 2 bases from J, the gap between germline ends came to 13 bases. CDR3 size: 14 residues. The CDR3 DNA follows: TGTGCCAGCAGCCCAGGGGACGGACCCTACGAGCAGTACTTC. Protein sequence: CASSPGDGPYEQYF. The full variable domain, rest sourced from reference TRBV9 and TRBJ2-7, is DSGVTQTPKHLITATGQRVTLRCSPRSGDLSVYWYQQSLDQGLQFLIQYYNGEERAKGNILERFSAQQFPDLHSELNLSSLELGDSALYFCASSPGDGPYEQYFGPGTRLTVT.

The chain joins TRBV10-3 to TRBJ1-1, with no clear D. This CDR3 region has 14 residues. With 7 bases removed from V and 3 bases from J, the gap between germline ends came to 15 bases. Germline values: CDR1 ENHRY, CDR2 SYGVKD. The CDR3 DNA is TGTGCCATCACAGAGAGGATTACGGACACTGAAGCTTTCTTT. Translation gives CAITERITDTEAFF.

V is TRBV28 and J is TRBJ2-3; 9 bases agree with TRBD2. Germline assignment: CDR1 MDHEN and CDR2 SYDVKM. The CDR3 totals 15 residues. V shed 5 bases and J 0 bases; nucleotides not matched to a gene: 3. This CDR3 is CASSLAGRSTDTQYF. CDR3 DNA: TGTGCCAGCAGTCTAGCGGGGCGTAGCACAGATACGCAGTATTTT.

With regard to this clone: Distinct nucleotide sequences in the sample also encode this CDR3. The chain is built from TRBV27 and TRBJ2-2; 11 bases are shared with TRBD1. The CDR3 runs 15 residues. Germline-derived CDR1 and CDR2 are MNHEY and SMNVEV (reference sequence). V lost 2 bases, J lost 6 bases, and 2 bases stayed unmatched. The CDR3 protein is CASSLGQGAAGELFF. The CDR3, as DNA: TGTGCCAGCAGTTTAGGACAGGGGGCAGCCGGGGAGCTGTTTTTT.

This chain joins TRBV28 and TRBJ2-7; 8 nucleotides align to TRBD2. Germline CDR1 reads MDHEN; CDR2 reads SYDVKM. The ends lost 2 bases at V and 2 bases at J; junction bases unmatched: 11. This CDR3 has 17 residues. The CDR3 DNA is TGTGCCAGCAGTTTAGCCGGCGGGTTAGCGGGACCCTACGAGCAGTACTTC. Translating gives CASSLAGGLAGPYEQYF.

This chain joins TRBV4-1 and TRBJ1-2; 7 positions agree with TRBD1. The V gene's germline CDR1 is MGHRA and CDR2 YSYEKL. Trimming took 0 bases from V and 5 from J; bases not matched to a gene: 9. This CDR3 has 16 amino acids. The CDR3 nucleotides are TGCGCCAGCAGCCAAGATACGTTGGGGACAGTTTATGGCTACACCTTC. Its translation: CASSQDTLGTVYGYTF.

CDR3 residues: CASSPTPPHLEVGHNEQFF. CDR3 bases: TGTGCCAGCTCACCCACCCCTCCCCACTTAGAGGTCGGGCACAATGAGCAGTTCTTC. The chain is built from TRBV18 and TRBJ2-1, with D unclear. V lost 3 bases and J lost 5, with 26 bases in between. This CDR3 region has 19 residues. CDR1 KGHSH and CDR2 LQKENI come from the germline V gene.

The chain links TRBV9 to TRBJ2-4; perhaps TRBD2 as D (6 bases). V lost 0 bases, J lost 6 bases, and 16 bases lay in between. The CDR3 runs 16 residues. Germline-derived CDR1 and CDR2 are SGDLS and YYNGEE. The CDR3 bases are TGTGCCAGCAGCGTAGATCCTATGGGGAGGTCAAACATTCAGTACTTC. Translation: CASSVDPMGRSNIQYF.

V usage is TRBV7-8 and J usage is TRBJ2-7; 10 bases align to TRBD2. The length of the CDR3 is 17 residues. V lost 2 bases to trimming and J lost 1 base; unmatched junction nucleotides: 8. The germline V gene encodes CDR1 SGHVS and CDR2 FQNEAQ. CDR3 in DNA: TGTGCCAGCAGCTTAAGGCTAGCGGGGGTGGAATCCTACGAGCAGTACTTC. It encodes CASSLRLAGVESYEQYF.

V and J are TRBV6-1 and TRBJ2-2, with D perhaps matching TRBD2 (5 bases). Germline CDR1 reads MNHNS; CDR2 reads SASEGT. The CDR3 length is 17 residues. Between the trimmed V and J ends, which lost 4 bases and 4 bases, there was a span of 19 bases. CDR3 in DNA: TGTGCCAGCAGTGCCGCCAGCTGGGAGTGGGGCACCGGGGAGCTGTTTTTT. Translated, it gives CASSAASWEWGTGELFF.

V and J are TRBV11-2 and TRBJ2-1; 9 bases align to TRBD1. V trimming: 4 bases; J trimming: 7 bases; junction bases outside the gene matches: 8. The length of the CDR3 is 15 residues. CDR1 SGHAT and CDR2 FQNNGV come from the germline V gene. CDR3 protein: CASSSRDRVGNEQFF. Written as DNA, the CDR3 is TGTGCCAGCAGCTCTCGGGACAGGGTAGGTAATGAGCAGTTCTTC.